The following is a T cell receptor (delta chain) sequence with its context. The data stem from a study of gamma-delta T cells after stem cell transplantation. TCRdb applied CATT to the RT-PCR reads for clone calling. The sample lists around 2,500 delta-chain clones, 44% seen once, with less than 25% in the top ten. CDR3 length equals 16 residues. J was trimmed by 2 bases and V by 3 bases; bases with no gene match: 11. Germline V gene data show CDR1 as GEAIGNYY and CDR2 as EKD. The chain recombines TRDV2 with TRDJ1; the match to TRDD3 covers 7 bases. Specimen: gamma-delta T cells. The TCR comes from a human donor. It is not recorded whose cells these are; they may come from a transplant donor. This CDR3 is CACDPLGVEKTDKLIF. In DNA form, the CDR3 reads TGTGCCTGTGACCCTCTGGGGGTTGAGAAGACCGATAAACTCATCTTT.